This T cell receptor (beta chain) is drawn from a study of T cells in tumors and immune-related adverse events (dated by TCRdb to the early 2020s). Remarks on this clone: Its antigen specificity is not known. No quality values exist for individual bases; no much larger clone is one base distant.

The TCR beta locus was amplified and sequenced using the immunoSEQ assay, from which bulk TCR Vbeta CDR3 data were obtained. The source study handled its data this way. CDR3s were excluded if they were non-productive, were shorter than 7 amino acids, or did not start with C or end with F/W. Only specimens with at least 1000 reads were analysed, and clonotypes were defined at the amino acid level. Clonality was computed as 1 minus Pielou's evenness. To equalize library sizes, abundance-weighted random subsampling with replacement was performed and repeated 100 times so that 95% confidence intervals could be reported. Repertoire overlap was quantified with the Morisita overlap index, and the top 40 clones per specimen were checked for overlap with the irAE. The immuneACCESS repertoire file appears here via TCRdb, limited to in-frame rearrangements. These files lack a portion of the clones; in checked studies, under half of the deficit traces to unresolved V genes, and the cause of the others is not known. V and J calls and clone size come straight from that table; D and trimming were deduced from the DNA. In all, the sample holds fewer than 25,000 clones, and 75% to 95% of those were seen once. Approximately 1.4% of the sample is held by the ten biggest clonotypes.

V was cut back by 0 bases and J by 4 bases, leaving a gap of 13 bases between them. From cysteine to phenylalanine, the CDR3 is 15 amino acids long. Left in the record is the CDR3 DNA by itself, 45 bases read in frame from the first base. Looking up the germline V gene yields CDR1 MNHEY and CDR2 SVGAGI. The label giving this sample's treatment or condition can be read as: nivolumab (PD-1 blockade) given before sampling. The DNeasy Blood and Tissue Kit was used to extract DNA from the formalin-fixed paraffin-embedded specimens. The sample consisted of lymph node tissue, taken from a patient treated with anti-PD-1 therapy. This clonotype originated in a female donor with metastatic renal cell carcinoma. This receptor chain uses TRBV6-5 and TRBJ2-7; a weak D assignment points to TRBD2 (5 bases agree). The CDR3 protein: CASSYSSIRGYEQYF. The sequenced DNA is TGTGCCAGCAGTTACTCGTCAATTCGAGGGTACGAGCAGTACTTC.